One T cell receptor beta chain is described in this entry. Its antigen remains unidentified. Base qualities are not recorded, but no much larger clone differs from it by a single base. TCRB CDR3 sequencing used the immunoSEQ assay on genomic DNA. Concerning the study's data processing: When patient CD8+ clones exceeding 1% were checked against published virus-specific TCRB sequences, only a few matched. Nothing other than productive TCRB rearrangements was included in the analyses. Defining a clone by its unique TCRB CDR3 sequence, the study calculated clonality as a productive clonality index derived from Shannon entropy. The template counts of each clone relative to the total templates per sample were used to calculate repertoire overlap between two samples. V-gene usage measured by flow cytometry correlated with TCRB sequencing V-gene usage, with a Spearman r of 0.6 to 0.7. This is the immuneACCESS table as TCRdb keeps it, with only in-frame sequences that have V and J called. A part of the clones is gone; compared with another copy, unresolved V genes explain less than half, and the rest is unexplained. V and J calls and clone size are copied from that table; D and trimming were computed from the DNA. The sample yields under 3,000 clones; more than 60% were counted once. The ten largest clonotypes hold about 43% of the sample.

The record originates from a study of somatic mutations in cytotoxic T cells in rheumatoid arthritis (dated by TCRdb to 2015 to 2018). General notes on the study: Before any treatment started and right after they were diagnosed, patients gave peripheral blood samples (about 30 ml EDTA). Patients and controls did not essentially differ in median age, which was nearly identical between the groups. For roughly 61 rheumatoid arthritis patients and 20 healthy controls, TCRB deep sequencing was carried out. A FACSAria II or Sony SH800 was used to flow-sort some V beta antibody-stained T-cell populations at nearly 100% purity, and TCRB sequencing was also done on sorted V beta1+ cells. To characterize clonality, the study used TCRB deep sequencing while asking whether somatic mutations are carried by expanded CD8+ T-cell clones in newly diagnosed, untreated rheumatoid arthritis. On the study overall, not on this receptor specifically: Rheumatoid arthritis patients and age-matched healthy controls did not significantly differ in CD8+ T-cell clonality. In patients, CD8+ clonality rose with age (Spearman r of about 0.51), which was not the case in healthy controls. Viral specificity could not be ruled out by absence from virus-specific databases, and the antigen targets of the expanded CD8+ clones remained unknown. In about an eighth of the roughly 65 patients the largest CD8+ clone exceeded 20% of CD8+ cells, and several identical CD8+ TCRB sequences were shared between blood and synovial fluid. The slight TRBV07 underrepresentation in patients was not adjusted for multiple comparisons.

CD4+ and CD8+ cells were isolated by positive magnetic bead selection on an AutoMACS, and purity was checked by flow cytometry. After a first flow cytometry screen using a TCR V beta antibody panel, clonal expansions were characterized through TCRB deep sequencing of sorted CD8+ fractions. Ficoll-Paque PLUS density gradient separation was used to isolate peripheral blood mononuclear cells. DNA was extracted from CD4-enriched, CD8-enriched or PBMC samples with Nucleospin Tissue or Tissue XS kits and quantified with a Qubit 2.0 fluorometer. V and J are truncated by 4 bases and 1 base respectively, leaving an intervening sequence of 5 bases. The germline V gene specifies SGHTS as CDR1 and YDEGEE as CDR2. Inclusive of the bounding cysteine and phenylalanine, the CDR3 is 12 residues long. Just CDR3 DNA is preserved here, 36 bases in frame from base 1.

This TCR was recovered from a man between 65 and 79 years old with rheumatoid arthritis. The V gene is TRBV5-8 and the J gene is TRBJ1-1, with no confident D gene call. The sequencing sample was made of CD8+ T cells sorted from blood. The DNA sequence follows: TGTGCCAGCAGCGGCCGGAACACTGAAGCTTTCTTT. It is translated as CASSGRNTEAFF.